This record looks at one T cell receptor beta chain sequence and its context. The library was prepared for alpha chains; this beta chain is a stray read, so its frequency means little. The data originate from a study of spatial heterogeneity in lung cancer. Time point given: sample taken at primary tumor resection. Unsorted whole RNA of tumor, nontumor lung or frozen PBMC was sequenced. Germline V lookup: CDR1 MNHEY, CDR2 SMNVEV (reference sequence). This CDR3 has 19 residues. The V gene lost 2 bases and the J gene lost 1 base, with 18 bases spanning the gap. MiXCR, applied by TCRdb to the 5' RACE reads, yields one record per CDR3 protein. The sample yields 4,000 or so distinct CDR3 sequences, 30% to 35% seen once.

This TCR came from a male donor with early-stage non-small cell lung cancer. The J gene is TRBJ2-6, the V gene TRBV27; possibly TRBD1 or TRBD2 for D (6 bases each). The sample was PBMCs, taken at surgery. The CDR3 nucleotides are TGTGCCAGCAGTTTACGGAGACAGACGGGGGCGTCTGGGGCCAACGTCCTGACTTTC. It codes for CASSLRRQTGASGANVLTF.